One sample yielded the 13 T cell receptor beta chains listed below, sequenced in a study of glioma-infiltrating T cells. Amplification of TCR alpha and beta CDR3 regions from RNA used iRepertoire nested multiplex PCR. One entry per CDR3 protein results from TCRdb running MiXCR on the multiplex PCR reads. Found here are tens of thousands of distinct CDR3 sequences, roughly 40% of them singletons; the top ten hold more than 30%. Sequenced: glioma tissue, nonneoplastic brain tissue, or PBMCs (not recorded which). The source is a human donor with low-grade glioma or glioblastoma, undergoing nonglioma brain surgery, or in good health (not recorded which).

The sample holds many counts of this clonotype. This sequence joins TRBV19 and TRBJ1-3; D might be TRBD1 (6 bases). This CDR3 region has 15 residues. Germline V gives CDR1 LNHDA, CDR2 SQIVND (reference sequence). Trimming took 5 bases from V and 4 from J, leaving 15 bases between them. CDR3 residues: CASSPGRGNGNTIYF. The CDR3 DNA is TGTGCCAGTAGTCCCGGCAGGGGCAACGGAAACACCATATATTTT.

There are many counts of this clonotype. CDR3 loop: CASRRDRVSGANVLTF. Here the CDR3 DNA reads TGCGCCAGCAGAAGAGACAGAGTCTCTGGGGCCAACGTCCTGACTTTC. V is TRBV5-1 and J is TRBJ2-6, with D perhaps matching TRBD1 (5 bases). CDR3 size: 16 residues. CDR1 is SGHRS, CDR2 YFSETQ, per germline. V was trimmed by 5 bases and J by 0 bases, leaving 12 bases between them.

Only one count was recorded for this clonotype. This may be a read error: a much more frequent sequence differs by one nucleotide. The chain couples TRBV29-1 to TRBJ1-1; D uncertain. The CDR3 has 14 amino acids. Germline V CDR1 and CDR2: SQVTM, ANQGSEA. CDR3 coding DNA: TGCAGCTTTGAAGTATCTGGATGGGGAACTGAAGCTTTCTTT. It translates to CSFEVSGWGTEAFF.

This clonotype was counted ten times or more. The CDR3 is CASSPPGRRQETQYF. DNA for the CDR3: TGCGCCAGCAGCCCACCGGGACGGAGACAAGAGACCCAGTACTTC. The chain combines TRBV4-1 with TRBJ2-5; D may be TRBD1 or TRBD2 (5 bases each). V was trimmed by 4 bases and J by 2 bases, leaving 14 bases between them. Germline V CDR1 and CDR2: MGHRA, YSYEKL. The CDR3 runs to 15 residues.

This clonotype was seen at least ten times. The chain uses TRBV2 and TRBJ2-7, with D hard to call. CDR1 SNHLY and CDR2 FYNNEI come from the germline V gene. The CDR3 has 15 residues. V was clipped by 8 bases and J by 0 bases, with 17 bases between them. CDR3 coding DNA: TGTGCCAGCTCTGAGATTAGTGACGGCTCCTACGAGCAGTACTTC. This encodes CASSEISDGSYEQYF.

In its sample, this clonotype was seen many times. The V call is TRBV5-1, the J call TRBJ1-3; TRBD1 might be the D (5 bases). This CDR3 spans 15 amino acids. Trimming took 2 bases from V and 1 from J, leaving 10 bases between them. Germline V gene sequence: CDR1 SGHRS, CDR2 YFSETQ. The CDR3 DNA reads TGCGCCAGCAGCTTTTCCGGGACTTCTGGAAACACCATATATTTT. This encodes CASSFSGTSGNTIYF.

This clonotype was recorded at least ten times. V is TRBV9 and J is TRBJ2-7, with D possibly matching TRBD1 (5 bases). Trimming removed 2 bases at V and 0 bases at J, with 15 bases between. CDR3 size: 16 residues. Germline V lookup: CDR1 SGDLS, CDR2 YYNGEE. The CDR3 loop is CASSVSRRTHSYEQYF. The CDR3 DNA is TGTGCCAGCAGCGTCAGTAGAAGGACACACTCCTACGAGCAGTACTTC. Complete variable domain (other parts from reference TRBV9 and TRBJ2-7): DSGVTQTPKHLITATGQRVTLRCSPRSGDLSVYWYQQSLDQGLQFLIQYYNGEERAKGNILERFSAQQFPDLHSELNLSSLELGDSALYFCASSVSRRTHSYEQYFGPGTRLTVT.

The rearrangement uses TRBV6-5 and TRBJ2-1, with D possibly TRBD2 on 6 matching bases. The germline CDR1 and CDR2 sequences are MNHEY and SVGAGI. Between the trimmed V and J ends, which lost 4 bases and 1 base, there was a span of 11 bases. The CDR3 totals 15 residues. CDR3 nucleotides: TGTGCCAGCAGTTCATCGGGACTTTCCTACAATGAGCAGTTCTTC. This codes for CASSSSGLSYNEQFF.

This chain joins TRBV6-5 and TRBJ1-6, with D maybe TRBD1 (5 bases). Germline V CDR1 and CDR2: MNHEY, SVGAGI. V lost 2 bases to trimming and J lost 7 bases, with 15 bases between them. The CDR3 runs to 16 residues. The CDR3, as DNA: TGTGCCAGCAGTTACGCGGGACGCGCTTTGAATTCACCCCTCCACTTT. This gives the protein CASSYAGRALNSPLHF.

This clonotype was counted many times. The chain combines TRBV7-2 with TRBJ2-3; D unresolved. The germline CDR1 and CDR2 sequences are SGHTA and FQGNSA. V lost 5 bases to trimming and J lost 1 base, with 13 bases between them. CDR3 size: 15 residues. CDR3 nucleotide sequence: TGTGCCAGCAGCAGCTCGATGAGCCGCACAGATACGCAGTATTTT. Its translation is CASSSSMSRTDTQYF.

This clonotype was picked up a small number of times. The chain links TRBV5-5 to TRBJ1-3; TRBD1 aligns across 8 bases. This CDR3 has 16 residues. Trimming took 0 bases from V and 2 from J; bases not matched to a gene: 4. In germline, CDR1 is SGHKS, CDR2 YYEKEE (reference sequence). CDR3 amino acids: CASSLDLTGAGNTIYF. Written as DNA, the CDR3 is TGTGCCAGCAGCTTGGACCTGACAGGGGCTGGAAACACCATATATTTT.

Concerning this clonotype: The junction does not match germline at one end; this may be a read error. V and J are TRBV7-9 and TRBJ1-6; D is unresolved. The V gene's germline CDR1 is SEHNR and CDR2 FQNEAQ (reference sequence). This CDR3 spans 14 amino acids. In nucleotides, the CDR3 is TGTGCCAGCAGCTTACCGAGCCCAGGATCACACCTCCACTTT. It translates to CASSLPSPGSHLHF.

This clonotype has a count of ten or more. This chain links TRBV7-2 with TRBJ1-2, with D perhaps TRBD1 (5 bases). V lost 5 bases, J lost 1 base, and 11 bases lay in between. CDR1 and CDR2 from the germline V gene are SGHTA and FQGNSA. This CDR3 comprises 14 residues. CDR3 DNA sequence: TGTGCCAGCAGCCCCGGTGGGGGTAACTATGGCTACACCTTC. Amino acids: CASSPGGGNYGYTF.